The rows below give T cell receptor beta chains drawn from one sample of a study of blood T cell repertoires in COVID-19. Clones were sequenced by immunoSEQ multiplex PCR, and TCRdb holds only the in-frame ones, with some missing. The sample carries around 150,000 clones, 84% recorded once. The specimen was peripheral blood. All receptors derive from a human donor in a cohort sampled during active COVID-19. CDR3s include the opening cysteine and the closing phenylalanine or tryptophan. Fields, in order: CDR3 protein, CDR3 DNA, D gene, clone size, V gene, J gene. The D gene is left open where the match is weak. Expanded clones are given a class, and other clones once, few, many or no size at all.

CDR3aa: CASSRAGQGVETQYF
CDR3nt: TGTGCCAGCAGCAGGGCCGGACAGGGCGTGGAGACCCAGTACTTC
d_gene: TRBD1
abundance: once
v_gene: TRBV9
j_gene: TRBJ2-5

CDR3aa: CASSPQGDDQPQHF
CDR3nt: TGTGCCAGCTCACCCCAGGGGGACGATCAGCCCCAGCATTTT
d_gene: TRBD1
abundance: NA
v_gene: TRBV18
j_gene: TRBJ1-5

CDR3aa: CASSATGTAYNEQFF
CDR3nt: TGTGCCAGCAGCGCCACCGGGACAGCCTACAATGAGCAGTTCTTC
d_gene: TRBD1
abundance: NA
v_gene: TRBV9
j_gene: TRBJ2-1

CDR3aa: CASSPRDGGNYNEQFF
CDR3nt: TGTGCCAGCAGCCCCCGGGACGGGGGGAACTACAATGAGCAGTTCTTC
d_gene: TRBD2
abundance: NA
v_gene: TRBV5-4
j_gene: TRBJ2-1

CDR3aa: CASSFVGERIDEQYF
CDR3nt: TGTGCCAGCAGTTTCGTCGGAGAGAGGATTGACGAGCAGTACTTC
d_gene: NA
abundance: NA
v_gene: TRBV6-5
j_gene: TRBJ2-7

CDR3aa: CASSKGTGTPYEQYF
CDR3nt: TGTGCCAGCAGCAAGGGTACCGGGACACCCTACGAGCAGTACTTC
d_gene: NA
abundance: few
v_gene: TRBV21-1
j_gene: TRBJ2-7

CDR3aa: CAWSVSRPHLDSPLHF
CDR3nt: TGTGCCTGGAGTGTATCCAGGCCCCATCTTGATTCACCCCTCCACTTT
d_gene: NA
abundance: NA
v_gene: TRBV30
j_gene: TRBJ1-6

CDR3aa: CASSQDRGGSTDTQYF
CDR3nt: TGCGCCAGCAGCCAAGATAGGGGGGGCAGCACAGATACGCAGTATTTT
d_gene: NA
abundance: NA
v_gene: TRBV4-3
j_gene: TRBJ2-3

CDR3aa: CASSTLTGADNEQFF
CDR3nt: TGTGCCAGTAGTACGCTGACAGGGGCAGACAATGAGCAGTTCTTC
d_gene: TRBD1
abundance: NA
v_gene: TRBV19
j_gene: TRBJ2-1

CDR3aa: CASSILSPLTVSNQPQHF
CDR3nt: TGTGCCAGTAGTATATTGTCACCCTTAACTGTAAGCAATCAGCCCCAGCATTTT
d_gene: NA
abundance: NA
v_gene: TRBV19
j_gene: TRBJ1-5

CDR3aa: CASSIDARALEAFF
CDR3nt: TGTGCCAGTAGTATAGATGCCAGGGCTCTTGAAGCTTTCTTT
d_gene: NA
abundance: NA
v_gene: TRBV19
j_gene: TRBJ1-1

CDR3aa: CASSPDRNSPLHF
CDR3nt: TGTGCCAGCTCACCCGACAGAAATTCACCCCTCCACTTT
d_gene: NA
abundance: NA
v_gene: TRBV18
j_gene: TRBJ1-6

CDR3aa: CSASGPGINSPLHF
CDR3nt: TGCAGTGCCAGTGGACCAGGGATTAATTCACCCCTCCACTTT
d_gene: NA
abundance: few
v_gene: TRBV20-1
j_gene: TRBJ1-6

CDR3aa: CASSPGQQETQYF
CDR3nt: TGTGCCAGCAGCCCTGGACAGCAAGAGACCCAGTACTTC
d_gene: NA
abundance: NA
v_gene: TRBV7-3
j_gene: TRBJ2-5

CDR3aa: CASSLIGTGGTGANVLTF
CDR3nt: TGTGCCAGCAGCTTAATAGGGACAGGGGGTACTGGGGCCAACGTCCTGACTTTC
d_gene: TRBD1
abundance: NA
v_gene: TRBV7-8
j_gene: TRBJ2-6

CDR3aa: CASSVETGGADTQYF
CDR3nt: TGTGCCAGCAGTGTTGAGACAGGGGGGGCAGATACGCAGTATTTT
d_gene: TRBD1
abundance: NA
v_gene: TRBV6-4
j_gene: TRBJ2-3

CDR3aa: CASGTTGRTDTQYF
CDR3nt: TGTGCCAGCGGGACGACAGGACGCACAGATACGCAGTATTTT
d_gene: NA
abundance: NA
v_gene: TRBV5-4
j_gene: TRBJ2-3

CDR3aa: CASSFTGVTEAFF
CDR3nt: TGTGCCTCGTCGTTTACAGGGGTTACTGAAGCTTTCTTT
d_gene: TRBD1
abundance: NA
v_gene: TRBV30
j_gene: TRBJ1-1

CDR3aa: CASSFNIPSYQETQYF
CDR3nt: TGTGCCAGCAGCTTCAACATCCCCTCGTACCAAGAAACCCAGTACTTC
d_gene: NA
abundance: NA
v_gene: TRBV7-2
j_gene: TRBJ2-5

CDR3aa: CASSQAGGPSYEQYF
CDR3nt: TGTGCCAGCAGCCAAGCCGGGGGGCCCTCCTACGAGCAGTACTTC
d_gene: NA
abundance: NA
v_gene: TRBV14
j_gene: TRBJ2-7

CDR3aa: CASSLGSGFATDTQYF
CDR3nt: TGTGCCAGCAGCTTAGGGTCGGGGTTCGCCACAGATACGCAGTATTTT
d_gene: NA
abundance: NA
v_gene: TRBV7-2
j_gene: TRBJ2-3

CDR3aa: CASRYREPHTEAFF
CDR3nt: TGTGCCAGCAGATACAGGGAGCCGCACACTGAAGCTTTCTTT
d_gene: NA
abundance: NA
v_gene: TRBV11-1
j_gene: TRBJ1-1

CDR3aa: CASSLSGTSEETQYF
CDR3nt: TGTGCCAGCAGCTTATCCGGGACTAGCGAAGAGACCCAGTACTTC
d_gene: TRBD2
abundance: NA
v_gene: TRBV7-2
j_gene: TRBJ2-5

CDR3aa: CASSSSGDADTQYF
CDR3nt: TGCGCCAGCAGCAGTAGCGGGGACGCAGATACGCAGTATTTT
d_gene: TRBD2
abundance: NA
v_gene: TRBV5-1
j_gene: TRBJ2-3

CDR3aa: CASSLVGVGTRHNYGYTF
CDR3nt: TGCGCCAGCAGCTTGGTCGGGGTGGGCACGCGCCATAACTATGGCTACACCTTC
d_gene: NA
abundance: once
v_gene: TRBV5-1
j_gene: TRBJ1-2

CDR3aa: CASSLVGGKDEKLFF
CDR3nt: TGTGCCAGCAGCTTGGTTGGCGGGAAGGATGAAAAACTGTTTTTT
d_gene: NA
abundance: NA
v_gene: TRBV5-8
j_gene: TRBJ1-4

CDR3aa: CASSQDPPGDYGYTF
CDR3nt: TGTGCCAGCAGCCAAGACCCCCCAGGGGACTATGGCTACACCTTC
d_gene: NA
abundance: NA
v_gene: TRBV3-1/TRBV3-2
j_gene: TRBJ1-2

CDR3aa: CASSRQRDRGQLETQYF
CDR3nt: TGTGCCAGCAGTCGACAAAGGGACAGGGGGCAATTAGAGACCCAGTACTTC
d_gene: TRBD1
abundance: NA
v_gene: TRBV6-6
j_gene: TRBJ2-5

CDR3aa: CASSLIGSFSGREKTNTQYF
CDR3nt: TGCGCCAGCAGCTTAATTGGTTCTTTCAGTGGCCGTGAAAAAACTAATACGCAGTATTTT
d_gene: NA
abundance: NA
v_gene: TRBV5-1
j_gene: TRBJ2-3

CDR3aa: CASSQPGRKTYNEQFF
CDR3nt: TGTGCCAGCAGCCAACCGGGGAGAAAAACCTACAATGAGCAGTTCTTC
d_gene: NA
abundance: NA
v_gene: TRBV6-6
j_gene: TRBJ2-1

CDR3aa: CATSIRRGLNTEAFF
CDR3nt: TGTGCCACCAGCATTAGAAGGGGCCTGAACACTGAAGCTTTCTTT
d_gene: NA
abundance: NA
v_gene: TRBV15
j_gene: TRBJ1-1

CDR3aa: CASSSKLRTGGLRNEQFF
CDR3nt: TGTGCCAGCAGCTCTAAATTACGAACAGGGGGCTTGAGAAATGAGCAGTTCTTC
d_gene: TRBD1
abundance: few
v_gene: TRBV7-9
j_gene: TRBJ2-1

CDR3aa: CASSPPLGLYTF
CDR3nt: TGTGCCAGCAGCCCTCCGTTGGGACTCTACACCTTC
d_gene: NA
abundance: NA
v_gene: TRBV9
j_gene: TRBJ1-2

CDR3aa: CATSRDPPGGVLADTQYF
CDR3nt: TGTGCCACCAGCAGAGATCCCCCCGGGGGGGTGTTGGCAGATACGCAGTATTTT
d_gene: TRBD2
abundance: once
v_gene: TRBV15
j_gene: TRBJ2-3

CDR3aa: CASSQAGDIYNEQFF
CDR3nt: TGTGCCAGCAGCCAAGCGGGGGACATCTACAATGAGCAGTTCTTC
d_gene: TRBD2
abundance: once
v_gene: TRBV7-3
j_gene: TRBJ2-1

CDR3aa: CASSPGVEGYTF
CDR3nt: TGTGCCAGCAGCCCAGGGGTAGAGGGCTACACCTTC
d_gene: NA
abundance: NA
v_gene: TRBV25-1
j_gene: TRBJ1-2

CDR3aa: CASSYSRGVTEAFF
CDR3nt: TGTGCCAGCAGTTACTCTAGGGGTGTTACTGAAGCTTTCTTT
d_gene: NA
abundance: once
v_gene: TRBV6-2/TRBV6-3
j_gene: TRBJ1-1

CDR3aa: CASSQERGRHVNTEAFF
CDR3nt: TGTGCCAGCAGCCAAGAACGGGGTCGACACGTGAACACTGAAGCTTTCTTT
d_gene: NA
abundance: NA
v_gene: TRBV14
j_gene: TRBJ1-1

CDR3aa: CASRKLAGGITDTQYF
CDR3nt: TGTGCCAGCAGAAAACTAGCGGGGGGCATCACAGATACGCAGTATTTT
d_gene: TRBD2
abundance: once
v_gene: TRBV6-6
j_gene: TRBJ2-3

CDR3aa: CASSAGELYTIYF
CDR3nt: TGTGCCAGCAGCGCAGGGGAACTATACACCATATATTTT
d_gene: NA
abundance: NA
v_gene: TRBV2
j_gene: TRBJ1-3

CDR3aa: CASRYFTVNTEAFF
CDR3nt: TGTGCCAGCAGGTACTTTACAGTGAACACTGAAGCTTTCTTT
d_gene: NA
abundance: NA
v_gene: TRBV6-6
j_gene: TRBJ1-1

CDR3aa: CASSDLGQAGQYF
CDR3nt: TGTGCCAGCAGTGATTTGGGACAGGCGGGGCAGTACTTC
d_gene: TRBD1
abundance: NA
v_gene: TRBV2
j_gene: TRBJ2-7

CDR3aa: CASSFGTVNTEAFF
CDR3nt: TGTGCCAGTAGTTTCGGGACAGTTAACACTGAAGCTTTCTTT
d_gene: TRBD1
abundance: NA
v_gene: TRBV19
j_gene: TRBJ1-1

CDR3aa: CASSPRQGALSGYTF
CDR3nt: TGTGCCAGCAGCCCGCGACAGGGTGCTCTTTCGGGCTACACCTTC
d_gene: TRBD1
abundance: NA
v_gene: TRBV3-1/TRBV3-2
j_gene: TRBJ1-2

CDR3aa: CASSTPGQGAEKLFF
CDR3nt: TGTGCCAGTAGTACCCCGGGACAGGGCGCTGAAAAACTGTTTTTT
d_gene: TRBD1
abundance: NA
v_gene: TRBV19
j_gene: TRBJ1-4

CDR3aa: CASSARASGELFF
CDR3nt: TGTGCCAGCAGTGCGAGGGCGTCCGGGGAGCTGTTTTTT
d_gene: NA
abundance: NA
v_gene: TRBV6-6
j_gene: TRBJ2-2

CDR3aa: CSESSDTDTQYF
CDR3nt: TGCAGCGAATCCAGTGACACAGATACGCAGTATTTT
d_gene: NA
abundance: NA
v_gene: TRBV29-1
j_gene: TRBJ2-3

CDR3aa: CASSPRDRDTGELFF
CDR3nt: TGTGCCAGCAGCCCCCGGGACAGAGACACCGGGGAGCTGTTTTTT
d_gene: TRBD1
abundance: NA
v_gene: TRBV7-9
j_gene: TRBJ2-2

CDR3aa: CASSPSGTPNNEQFF
CDR3nt: TGCGCCAGCAGCCCGTCGGGGACACCAAACAATGAGCAGTTCTTC
d_gene: NA
abundance: NA
v_gene: TRBV5-1
j_gene: TRBJ2-1

CDR3aa: CASSLPGTGKDTQYF
CDR3nt: TGTGCCAGCAGCTTACCCGGGACAGGGAAAGATACGCAGTATTTT
d_gene: TRBD1
abundance: NA
v_gene: TRBV7-9
j_gene: TRBJ2-3

CDR3aa: CASSPPVARVRNEQFF
CDR3nt: TGTGCCAGCTCACCACCTGTGGCCAGGGTAAGAAATGAGCAGTTCTTC
d_gene: NA
abundance: NA
v_gene: TRBV18
j_gene: TRBJ2-1